Described below is a single T cell receptor beta chain sequence and its context. The sample belongs to a study of beta chain features in type 1 diabetes. Study in general: In age, gender and cell yields, patients were similar to healthy donors.

TCRB transcripts that were expressed got sequenced, as all of the isolated RNA had been reverse transcribed. Sequencing used immunoSEQ multiplex PCR; TCRdb keeps in-frame clones, though not all of them. Here the sample spans 110,000 to 150,000 clones, 7% to 10% being singletons. Sorted populations all exceeded 98% purity. The CDR3 sequence is 16 residues long. Deletions cut 6 bases from V and 0 bases from J, with 15 bases between. The germline CDR1 and CDR2 sequences are SNHLY and FYNNEI. The V and J genes are TRBV2 and TRBJ2-1, with a weak D call TRBD1 (5 bases). This sequence was found in a man between 18 and 35 years old in good health. Sequenced: central memory CD4+ T cells from blood. DNA of the CDR3: TGTGCCAGCAGCCACGACAGAATTTCCTCCTACAATGAGCAGTTCTTC. Translating it yields CASSHDRISSYNEQFF.